The 25 T cell receptor beta chains presented below share a single source sample, sequenced in a study of T cells after posttransplantation cyclophosphamide. Cells defined as naive were viable CD3+CD4+ or CD3+CD8+ and CCR7+CD45RA+CD45RO-CD95-CD27+CD28+. Assay: immunoSEQ multiplex PCR; the TCRdb copy retains only in-frame clones and omits some. The sample holds about 31,000 clones, 91% seen once. Sequencing was carried out using naive CD4+ T cells sorted from blood. The receptors derive from a man aged 25-40 years in good health and a related stem cell transplant donor.

The rearrangement links TRBV7-3 to TRBJ2-7, with 7 bases matching TRBD1. V was clipped by 2 bases and J by 2 bases; unmatched bases: 6. The CDR3 extends over 15 amino acids. Germline V gene sequence: CDR1 SGHTA, CDR2 FQGTGA. The CDR3 DNA is TGTGCCAGCAGCTTACGAGGGGGCATGCCCTACGAGCAGTACTTC. Translation: CASSLRGGMPYEQYF.

The rearrangement joins TRBV5-4 to TRBJ2-5; possible D gene TRBD1, 5 bases. This CDR3 is 13 amino acids long. V lost 3 bases to trimming and J lost 5 bases, with 11 bases between them. Per the germline V gene, CDR1 is SGHNT and CDR2 is YYREEE (reference sequence). CDR3 sequence (DNA): TGTGCCAGCAGCTCTCCAGGGCGTGAGACCCAGTACTTC. Translation: CASSSPGRETQYF.

The chain employs TRBV10-3 and TRBJ2-7, with TRBD2 identical over 10 bases. The V gene's germline CDR1 is ENHRY and CDR2 SYGVKD. This CDR3 comprises 16 residues. J was trimmed by 0 bases and V by 6 bases; bases with no gene match: 8. The CDR3 loop is CAIRSGTSDSSYEQYF. The CDR3 DNA reads TGTGCCATCAGGTCCGGGACTAGCGATTCCTCCTACGAGCAGTACTTC.

This chain uses TRBV7-9 with TRBJ2-1; 8 nucleotides agree with TRBD1. The CDR3 is 14 residues long. Unmatched junction bases numbered 5, after V lost 5 bases and J lost 5 bases. Germline loops: CDR1 SEHNR, CDR2 FQNEAQ (reference sequence). The CDR3 protein is CASSDWTGNNEQFF. Here the CDR3 DNA reads TGTGCCAGCAGCGACTGGACAGGGAACAATGAGCAGTTCTTC.

The rearrangement uses TRBV5-1 and TRBJ1-5, with TRBD1 matching over 7 bases. With 3 bases clipped from V and 6 bases from J, the junction kept 6 bases outside the gene matches. Germline lookup yields CDR1 SGHRS and CDR2 YFSETQ. This CDR3 comprises 14 residues. CDR3 sequence reads: CASSYGTDGQPQHF. CDR3 in DNA: TGCGCCAGCAGCTACGGGACAGACGGTCAGCCCCAGCATTTT.

This chain links TRBV10-3 with TRBJ1-2; TRBD1 agrees at 7 bases. This CDR3 has 12 amino acids. Germline V gene data show CDR1 as ENHRY and CDR2 as SYGVKD. V was clipped by 4 bases and J by 5 bases; unmatched bases: 1. CDR3 DNA: TGTGCCATCAGTGGGGACAGTTATGGCTACACCTTC. Its translation is CAISGDSYGYTF.

V is TRBV10-3 and J is TRBJ1-3, with TRBD1 identical over 10 bases. This CDR3 region has 17 residues. V trimming: 4 bases; J trimming: 2 bases; junction bases outside the gene matches: 8. Germline CDR1 is ENHRY and CDR2 is SYGVKD. The CDR3 is CAISAPGTGVAGNTIYF. The CDR3 DNA is TGTGCCATCAGTGCGCCCGGGACAGGGGTTGCTGGAAACACCATATATTTT.

The chain uses TRBV27 and TRBJ2-5; 10 nucleotides align to TRBD2. Germline CDR1 reads MNHEY; CDR2 reads SMNVEV (reference sequence). This CDR3 has 18 amino acids. The V and J ends lost 1 base and 7 bases, in that order; junction bases with no gene match: 15. The CDR3 is CASSLYRVSSGGPRTQYF. CDR3 in DNA: TGTGCCAGCAGTTTATACCGGGTCTCTAGCGGGGGCCCACGGACCCAGTACTTC.

The CDR3 loop reads CASSFDRANTEAFF. CDR3 sequence (DNA): TGCGCCAGCAGCTTTGACAGGGCGAACACTGAAGCTTTCTTT. J is TRBJ1-1 and V is TRBV5-1, with 7 bases lining up with TRBD1. In germline, CDR1 is SGHRS, CDR2 YFSETQ. The CDR3 is 14 amino acids. J lost 1 base, V lost 2 bases, and 2 bases had no gene match.

The chain recombines TRBV4-3 with TRBJ2-1; 7 bases agree with TRBD1. The length of the CDR3 is 16 residues. Germline CDR1 is LGHNA and CDR2 is YSLEER. The ends lost 4 bases at V and 2 bases at J; junction bases unmatched: 8. CDR3 sequence: CASSLQGVRTYNEQFF. The DNA for the CDR3 is TGCGCCAGCAGCCTTCAGGGGGTGAGAACCTACAATGAGCAGTTCTTC.

The rearrangement uses TRBV19 and TRBJ1-1; D gene unclear. In germline, CDR1 is LNHDA, CDR2 SQIVND (reference sequence). V was pared by 1 base and J by 7 bases, with 13 bases between. The CDR3 has 14 residues. The chain's CDR3 is CASSIAVVGGEAFF. DNA for the CDR3: TGTGCCAGTAGTATAGCGGTAGTTGGAGGTGAAGCTTTCTTT.

The rearrangement uses TRBV7-6 and TRBJ2-3; D remains unclear. V lost 5 bases to trimming and J lost 4 bases, with 10 bases between them. This CDR3 has 13 residues. From germline, CDR1 is SGHVS and CDR2 FNYEAQ. CDR3 region: CASSPIVPDTQYF. CDR3 DNA: TGTGCCAGCAGCCCGATAGTACCAGATACGCAGTATTTT.

In its sample, this clone was seen a few times. The chain is built from TRBV6-5 and TRBJ2-7; 7 positions match TRBD1. CDR3 length: 13 residues. The J segment lost 1 base and the V segment lost 6 bases, leaving 3 bases of the junction unmatched. CDR1 is MNHEY and CDR2 is SVGAGI in the germline V gene. Here the CDR3 DNA reads TGTGCCAGCAGACGGGGACAGTCCTACGAGCAGTACTTC. It codes for CASRRGQSYEQYF.

The chain combines TRBV29-1 with TRBJ2-3; D is perhaps TRBD1 (6 bases). V shed 3 bases and J shed 0 bases, with 10 bases lying between them. The germline gives CDR1 SQVTM, CDR2 ANQGSEA. The CDR3 spans 14 residues. The chain's CDR3 is CSVDPQGSTDTQYF. The CDR3 DNA follows: TGCAGCGTTGACCCACAGGGTAGCACAGATACGCAGTATTTT.

The CDR3 sequence: CASSTGQGYNSPLHF. The CDR3 DNA sequence: TGTGCCAGCAGCACGGGACAGGGATATAATTCACCCCTCCACTTT. The chain uses TRBV5-4 and TRBJ1-6, with TRBD1 matching 9 bases. The CDR3 contains 15 residues. The V and J ends lost 4 bases and 4 bases, in that order; junction bases with no gene match: 3. CDR1 is SGHNT and CDR2 is YYREEE in the germline V gene (reference sequence). The variable domain in full, completed from reference TRBV5-4 and TRBJ1-6, reads ETGVTQSPTHLIKTRGQQVTLRCSSQSGHNTVSWYQQALGQGPQFIFQYYREEENGRGNFPPRFSGLQFPNYSSELNVNALELDDSALYLCASSTGQGYNSPLHFGNGTRLTVT.

This chain links TRBV5-1 with TRBJ1-6; D possibly corresponds to TRBD1 (5 bases). Trimming took off 7 bases at V and 3 bases at J, with 11 bases between the two ends. This CDR3 is built from 14 residues. Germline CDR1 reads SGHRS; CDR2 reads YFSETQ. The CDR3 region is CASRGGDYNSPLHF. The CDR3 region has the DNA TGCGCCAGCCGGGGGGGTGACTATAATTCACCCCTCCACTTT.

This CDR3 is CASSINGGNEQFF. Written as DNA, the CDR3 is TGTGCCAGCAGCATAAACGGGGGCAATGAGCAGTTCTTC. This sequence joins TRBV7-2 and TRBJ2-1; TRBD2 is a possible D gene (6 bases). This CDR3 contains 13 residues. Trimming pared 5 bases from V and 6 bases from J, leaving 11 bases between. Germline values: CDR1 SGHTA, CDR2 FQGNSA.

The gene calls are TRBV5-1 and TRBJ2-5, with D unresolved. The CDR3 is 14 residues long. CDR1 SGHRS and CDR2 YFSETQ come from the germline V gene. Trimming pared 2 bases from V and 5 bases from J, leaving 13 bases between. The DNA of the CDR3 is TGCGCCAGCAGCTTAGACACCTCAAGGGAGACCCAGTACTTC. It codes for CASSLDTSRETQYF.

The chain employs TRBV2 and TRBJ1-2, with 8 bases lining up with TRBD1. The trim removed 4 bases at V and 1 base at J, leaving 5 bases unmatched. This CDR3 is built from 15 residues. From germline, CDR1 is SNHLY and CDR2 FYNNEI. CDR3 in amino acids: CASSAGDRGNYGYTF. DNA of the CDR3: TGTGCCAGCAGTGCGGGAGACAGGGGTAACTATGGCTACACCTTC.

The CDR3 DNA is TGCGCCAGCAGCGACGGGGGGGAAAAACTGTTTTTT. Protein product: CASSDGGEKLFF. V and J are TRBV5-1 and TRBJ1-4; D is possibly TRBD1 (5 bases). The CDR3 is 12 amino acids. Germline V gene data show CDR1 as SGHRS and CDR2 as YFSETQ. The V end was cut by 4 bases, the J end by 8 bases, with 9 bases between.

The CDR3 DNA is TGTGCCAGCAGTTCCCGTACCGGGACAGGGTATGAACAGTCAAACTACGAGCAGTACTTC. This gives the protein CASSSRTGTGYEQSNYEQYF. J is TRBJ2-7 and V is TRBV7-3, with 9 nucleotides matching TRBD1. J gave up 3 bases and V 6 bases, and 24 bases lay outside the gene matches. CDR1 SGHTA and CDR2 FQGTGA come from the germline V gene. CDR3 length: 20 amino acids. Looking up the rest from reference TRBV7-3 and TRBJ2-7 gives the full variable domain: GAGVSQTPSNKVTEKGKYVELRCDPISGHTALYWYRQSLGQGPEFLIYFQGTGAADDSGLPNDRFFAVRPEGSVSTLKIQRTERGDSAVYLCASSSRTGTGYEQSNYEQYFGPGTRLTVT.

The rearrangement links TRBV7-9 to TRBJ1-1, with D possibly being TRBD1 (6 bases). CDR3 size: 12 residues. Germline V CDR1 and CDR2: SEHNR, FQNEAQ (reference sequence). The V gene lost 5 bases and the J gene lost 4 bases, with 8 bases spanning the gap. CDR3 nucleotide sequence: TGTGCCAGCAGCCTCAGGGGCACTGAAGCTTTCTTT. Protein: CASSLRGTEAFF.

V gene TRBV9 combines with J gene TRBJ1-6, with TRBD1 as a possible D gene (5 bases). The V end lost 0 bases, the J end lost 7 bases, and 8 bases lay between the germline ends. The CDR3 consists of 14 residues. Per germline, CDR1 SGDLS and CDR2 YYNGEE. CDR3 sequence: CASSVDQGNSPLHF. CDR3 DNA: TGTGCCAGCAGCGTAGATCAGGGAAATTCACCCCTCCACTTT.

The chain is built from TRBV7-9 and TRBJ1-4; 7 nucleotides align to TRBD1. Germline-derived CDR1 and CDR2 are SEHNR and FQNEAQ (reference sequence). Losses at the gene ends were 4 bases for V and 6 bases for J; bases not matched to a gene: 8. This CDR3 comprises 15 residues. For the CDR3, the DNA is TGTGCCAGCAGCTCAAGGGACAGCGTGCATGAAAAACTGTTTTTT. It encodes CASSSRDSVHEKLFF.

This chain uses TRBV15 with TRBJ1-2; D is ambiguous. The CDR3 extends over 13 amino acids. The V gene lost 0 bases and the J gene lost 4 bases, with 6 bases spanning the gap. CDR1 is LNHNV and CDR2 is YYDKDF in the germline V gene (reference sequence). The CDR3 DNA reads TGTGCCACCAGCAGAGACAGCGGCTATGGCTACACCTTC. Amino acids: CATSRDSGYGYTF. Looking up the rest from reference TRBV15 and TRBJ1-2 gives the full variable domain: DAMVIQNPRYQVTQFGKPVTLSCSQTLNHNVMYWYQQKSSQAPKLLFHYYDKDFNNEADTPDNFQSRRPNTSFCFLDIRSPGLGDTAMYLCATSRDSGYGYTFGSGTRLTVV.